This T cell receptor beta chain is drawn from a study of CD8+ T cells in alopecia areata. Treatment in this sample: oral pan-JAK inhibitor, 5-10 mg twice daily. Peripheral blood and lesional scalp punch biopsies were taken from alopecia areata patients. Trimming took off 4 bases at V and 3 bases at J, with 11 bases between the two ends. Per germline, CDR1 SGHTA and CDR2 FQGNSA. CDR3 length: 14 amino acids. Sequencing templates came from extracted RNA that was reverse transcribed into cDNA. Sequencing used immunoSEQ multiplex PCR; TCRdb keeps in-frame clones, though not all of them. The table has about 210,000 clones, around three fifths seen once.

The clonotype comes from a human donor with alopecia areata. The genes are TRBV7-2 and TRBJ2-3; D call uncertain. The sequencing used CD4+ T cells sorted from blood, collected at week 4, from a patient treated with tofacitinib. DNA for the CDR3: TGTGCCAGCAGCTCCAGCCCCGGGACAGATACGCAGTATTTT. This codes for CASSSSPGTDTQYF.